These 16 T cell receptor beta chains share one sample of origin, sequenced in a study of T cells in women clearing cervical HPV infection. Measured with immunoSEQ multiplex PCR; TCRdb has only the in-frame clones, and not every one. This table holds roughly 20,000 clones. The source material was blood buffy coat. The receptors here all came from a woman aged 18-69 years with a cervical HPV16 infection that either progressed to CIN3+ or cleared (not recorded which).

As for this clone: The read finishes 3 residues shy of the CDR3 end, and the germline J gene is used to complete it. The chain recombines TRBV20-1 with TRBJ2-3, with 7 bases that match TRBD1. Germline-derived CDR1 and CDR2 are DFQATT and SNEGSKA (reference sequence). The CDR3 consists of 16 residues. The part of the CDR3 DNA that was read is TGCAGTGCTACCCCGACAGGGTTGGGACGCAATCAGCCG. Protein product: CSATPTGLGRNQP. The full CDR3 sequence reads CSATPTGLGRNQPQYF.

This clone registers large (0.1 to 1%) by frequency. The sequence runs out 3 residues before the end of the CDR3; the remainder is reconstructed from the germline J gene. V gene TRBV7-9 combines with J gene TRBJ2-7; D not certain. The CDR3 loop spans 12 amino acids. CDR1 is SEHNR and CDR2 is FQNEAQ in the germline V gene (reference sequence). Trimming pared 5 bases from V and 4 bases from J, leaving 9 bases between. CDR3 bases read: TGTGCCAGCAGCCCTCGGTCTTACGAG. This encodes CASSPRSYE. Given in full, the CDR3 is CASSPRSYEQYF. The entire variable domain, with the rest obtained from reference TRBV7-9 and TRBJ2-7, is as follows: DTGVSQNPRHKITKRGQNVTFRCDPISEHNRLYWYRQTLGQGPEFLTYFQNEAQLEKSRLLSDRFSAERPKGSFSTLEIQRTEQGDSAMYLCASSPRSYEQYFGPGTRLTVT.

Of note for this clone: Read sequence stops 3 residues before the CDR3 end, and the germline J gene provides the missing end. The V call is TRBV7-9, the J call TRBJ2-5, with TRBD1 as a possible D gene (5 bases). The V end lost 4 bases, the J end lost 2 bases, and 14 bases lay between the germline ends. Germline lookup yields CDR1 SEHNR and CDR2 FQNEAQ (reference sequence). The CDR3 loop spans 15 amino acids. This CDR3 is CASSSSRQFQETQYF. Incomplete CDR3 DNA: TGTGCCAGCAGCTCCTCAAGACAGTTTCAAGAGACC. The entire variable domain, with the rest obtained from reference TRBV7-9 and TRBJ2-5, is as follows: DTGVSQNPRHKITKRGQNVTFRCDPISEHNRLYWYRQTLGQGPEFLTYFQNEAQLEKSRLLSDRFSAERPKGSFSTLEIQRTEQGDSAMYLCASSSSRQFQETQYFGPGTRLLVL.

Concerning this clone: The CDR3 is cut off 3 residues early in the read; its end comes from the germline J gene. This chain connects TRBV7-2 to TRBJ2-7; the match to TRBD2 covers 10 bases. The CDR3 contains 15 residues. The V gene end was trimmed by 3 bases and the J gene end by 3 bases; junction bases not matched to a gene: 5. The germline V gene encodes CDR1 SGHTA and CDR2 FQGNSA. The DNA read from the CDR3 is TGTGCCAGCAGCTTTTCGACTAGCGGGTACTACGAG. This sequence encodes CASSFSTSGYYE. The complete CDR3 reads CASSFSTSGYYEQYF. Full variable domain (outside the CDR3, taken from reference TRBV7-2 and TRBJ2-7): GAGVSQSPSNKVTEKGKDVELRCDPISGHTALYWYRQSLGQGLEFLIYFQGNSAPDKSGLPSDRFSAERTGGSVSTLTIQRTQQEDSAVYLCASSFSTSGYYEQYFGPGTRLTVT.

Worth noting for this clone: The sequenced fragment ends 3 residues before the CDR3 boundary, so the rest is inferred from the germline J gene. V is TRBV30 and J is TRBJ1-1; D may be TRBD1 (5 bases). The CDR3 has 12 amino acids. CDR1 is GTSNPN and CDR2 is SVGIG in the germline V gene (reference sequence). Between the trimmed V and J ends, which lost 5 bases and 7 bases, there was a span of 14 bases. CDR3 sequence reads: CAWGGHEIEAFF. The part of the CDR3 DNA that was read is TGTGCCTGGGGAGGACACGAAATTGAA.

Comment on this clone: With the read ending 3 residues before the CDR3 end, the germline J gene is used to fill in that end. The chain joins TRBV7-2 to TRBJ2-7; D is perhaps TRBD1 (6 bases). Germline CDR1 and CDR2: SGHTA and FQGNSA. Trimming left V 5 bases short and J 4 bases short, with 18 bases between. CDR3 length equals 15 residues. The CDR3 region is CASSPPNRVEYEQYF. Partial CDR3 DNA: TGTGCCAGCAGCCCCCCGAACAGGGTGGAATACGAG. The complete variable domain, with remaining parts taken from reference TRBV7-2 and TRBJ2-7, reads GAGVSQSPSNKVTEKGKDVELRCDPISGHTALYWYRQSLGQGLEFLIYFQGNSAPDKSGLPSDRFSAERTGGSVSTLTIQRTQQEDSAVYLCASSPPNRVEYEQYFGPGTRLTVT.

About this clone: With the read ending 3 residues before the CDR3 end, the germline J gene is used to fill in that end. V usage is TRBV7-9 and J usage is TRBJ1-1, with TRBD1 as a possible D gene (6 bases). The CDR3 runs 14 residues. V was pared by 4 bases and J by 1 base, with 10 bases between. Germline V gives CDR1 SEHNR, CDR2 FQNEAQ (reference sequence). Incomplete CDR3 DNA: TGTGCCAGCAGCTACGTGACAGGGAACACTGAA. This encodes CASSYVTGNTE. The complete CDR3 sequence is CASSYVTGNTEAFF.

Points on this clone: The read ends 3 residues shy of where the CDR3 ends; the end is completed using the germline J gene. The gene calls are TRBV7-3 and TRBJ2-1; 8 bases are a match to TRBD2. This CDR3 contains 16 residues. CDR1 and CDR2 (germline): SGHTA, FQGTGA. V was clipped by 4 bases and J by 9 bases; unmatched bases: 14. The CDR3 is CASSSQPGGGRGEQFF. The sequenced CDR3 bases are TGTGCCAGCAGCTCCCAGCCGGGGGGGGGCCGGGGTGAG.

Incomplete CDR3 DNA: TGTGCCAGCAGTTGGACAGGGGCTAGCACAGATACG. Protein product: CASSWTGASTDT. The CDR3 reads in full as CASSWTGASTDTQYF. The chain carries TRBV28 and TRBJ2-3; TRBD1 matches 9 bases. Coverage ceases 3 residues before the CDR3 finishes, and the germline J gene fills in the end. Looked up from germline, CDR1 is MDHEN and CDR2 is SYDVKM. The CDR3 spans 15 residues. Germline trimming cut 4 bases from V and 0 bases from J; bases unmatched to any gene: 2.

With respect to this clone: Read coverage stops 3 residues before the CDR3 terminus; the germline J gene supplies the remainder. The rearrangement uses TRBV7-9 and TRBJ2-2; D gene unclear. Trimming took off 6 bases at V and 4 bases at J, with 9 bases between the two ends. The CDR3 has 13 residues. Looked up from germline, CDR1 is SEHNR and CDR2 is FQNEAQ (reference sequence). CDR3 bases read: TGTGCCAGCAGTCTTGACTCCACCGGGGAG. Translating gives CASSLDSTGE. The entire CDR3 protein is CASSLDSTGELFF.

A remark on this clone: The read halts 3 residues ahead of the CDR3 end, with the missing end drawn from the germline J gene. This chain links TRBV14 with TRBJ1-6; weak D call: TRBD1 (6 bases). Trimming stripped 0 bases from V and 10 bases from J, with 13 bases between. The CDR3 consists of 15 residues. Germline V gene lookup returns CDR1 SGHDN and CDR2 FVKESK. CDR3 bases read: TGTGCCAGCAGCCAAGATCGGGGGGGCCAGTCACCC. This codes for CASSQDRGGQSP. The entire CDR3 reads CASSQDRGGQSPLHF. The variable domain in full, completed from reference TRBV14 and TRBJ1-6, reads EAGVTQFPSHSVIEKGQTVTLRCDPISGHDNLYWYRRVMGKEIKFLLHFVKESKQDESGMPNNRFLAERTGGTYSTLKVQPAELEDSGVYFCASSQDRGGQSPLHFGNGTRLTVT.

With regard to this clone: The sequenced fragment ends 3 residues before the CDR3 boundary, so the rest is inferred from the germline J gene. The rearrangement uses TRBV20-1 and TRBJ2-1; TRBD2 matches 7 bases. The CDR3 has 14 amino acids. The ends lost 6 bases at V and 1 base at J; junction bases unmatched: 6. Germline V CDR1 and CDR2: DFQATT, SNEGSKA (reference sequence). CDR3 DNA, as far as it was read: TGCAGTGCCATAGAGCGGGGTTCCTACAATGAG. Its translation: CSAIERGSYNE. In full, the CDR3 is CSAIERGSYNEQFF.

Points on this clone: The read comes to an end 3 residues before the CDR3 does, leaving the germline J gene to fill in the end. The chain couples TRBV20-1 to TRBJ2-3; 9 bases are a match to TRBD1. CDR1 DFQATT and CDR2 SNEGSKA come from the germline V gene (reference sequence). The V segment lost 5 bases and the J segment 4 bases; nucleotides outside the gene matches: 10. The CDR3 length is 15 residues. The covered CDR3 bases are TGCAGTGCTGCACGGGACAGGGTCCTCGCAGATACG. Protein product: CSAARDRVLADT. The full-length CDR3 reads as CSAARDRVLADTQYF.

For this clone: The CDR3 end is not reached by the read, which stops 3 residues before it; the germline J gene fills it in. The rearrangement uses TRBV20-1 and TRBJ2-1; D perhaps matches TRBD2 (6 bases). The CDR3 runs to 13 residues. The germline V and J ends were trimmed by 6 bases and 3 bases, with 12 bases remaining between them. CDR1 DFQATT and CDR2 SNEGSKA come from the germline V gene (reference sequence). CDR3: CSARAGFYNEQFF. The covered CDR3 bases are TGCAGTGCCCGGGCGGGGTTCTACAATGAG.

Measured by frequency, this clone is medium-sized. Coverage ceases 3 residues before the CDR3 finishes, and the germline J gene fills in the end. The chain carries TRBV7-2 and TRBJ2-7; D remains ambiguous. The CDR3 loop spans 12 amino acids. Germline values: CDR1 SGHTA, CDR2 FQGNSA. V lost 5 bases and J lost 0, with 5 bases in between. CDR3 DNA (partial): TGTGCCAGCAGCCTAAGCTCCTACGAG. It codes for CASSLSSYE. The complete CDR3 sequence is CASSLSSYEQYF.

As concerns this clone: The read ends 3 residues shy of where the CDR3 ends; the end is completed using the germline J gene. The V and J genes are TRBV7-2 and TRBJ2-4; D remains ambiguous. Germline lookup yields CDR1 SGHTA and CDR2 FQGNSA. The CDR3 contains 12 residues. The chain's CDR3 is CASSQGFGGQYF. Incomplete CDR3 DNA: TGTGCCAGCAGTCAAGGGTTTGGTGGT.